The rows below give T cell receptor beta chains drawn from one sample of a study of shared clonotypes between healthy human individuals. Sequenced by immunoSEQ multiplex PCR; TCRdb stores in-frame clones only, minus some. Here the sample spans under 2,500,000 clones, approximately 95% being singletons. Sequencing was carried out using naive CD4+ T cells sorted from blood. The origin of the receptors is a man younger than 35 in good health. The CDR3 runs from the conserved cysteine through the conserved F or W. D genes are given only for firm matches. Expanded clones get a size class; other rows say once, few or many, or leave the size out.

d_call	j_call	v_call	clone_size	cdr3_nt	cdr3_aa
TRBD1	TRBJ2-7	TRBV7-2	-	TGTGCCAGCAGCTCCGGGACAGGTCGGTACGAGCAGTACTTC	CASSSGTGRYEQYF
-	TRBJ1-1	TRBV9	-	TGTGCCAGCAGCGTAGGGCCTGAGGGAGTGGGGACTGAAGCTTTCTTT	CASSVGPEGVGTEAFF
TRBD1	TRBJ1-2	TRBV10-1	-	TGCGCCAGCAGTAACGCAGGGGGCGCTGGATATGGCTACACCTTC	CASSNAGGAGYGYTF
-	TRBJ1-1	TRBV30	-	TGTGCCTGGAGTGTACGGGAATTCAGTGGCGGAGCTTTCTTT	CAWSVREFSGGAFF
TRBD2	TRBJ2-7	TRBV10-3	-	TGTGCCATCAGTGAGACTAGCGGGAGCCCAGAGCAGTACTTC	CAISETSGSPEQYF
-	TRBJ2-7	TRBV5-1	-	TGCGCCAGCAGCTTACAATTACAGGGCAACTACGAGCAGTACTTC	CASSLQLQGNYEQYF
-	TRBJ1-1	TRBV30	-	TGTGCCTGGACGGCGGGGGGGGTAAACACTGAAGCTTTCTTT	CAWTAGGVNTEAFF
TRBD1	TRBJ2-7	TRBV6-6	-	TGTGCCAGCAGGCGGCAGGGGGCGGAGCAGTACTTC	CASRRQGAEQYF
-	TRBJ1-1	TRBV29-1	-	TGCAGCGTCTATAGGGGAGTCAGCGCTGAAGCTTTCTTT	CSVYRGVSAEAFF
TRBD2	TRBJ2-2	TRBV5-1	once	TGCGCCAGCAGCTTGGGACTAGCGGGGGTCGTCGGGGAGCTGTTTTTT	CASSLGLAGVVGELFF
TRBD1	TRBJ2-1	TRBV11-3	-	TGTGCCAGCAGCTTAGGGGACAGTACTTACAATGAGCAGTTCTTC	CASSLGDSTYNEQFF
TRBD1	TRBJ2-7	TRBV30	-	TGTGCCTGGGACAGGGCGGGTGAGCAGTACTTC	CAWDRAGEQYF
-	TRBJ1-5	TRBV30	-	TGTGCCTGGAGTCGCAACAGCTACGATCAGCCCCAGCATTTT	CAWSRNSYDQPQHF
-	TRBJ1-3	TRBV28	-	TGTGCCAGCAGTTTCCGGTACTCTGGAAACACCATATATTTT	CASSFRYSGNTIYF
-	TRBJ2-7	TRBV6-6	-	TGTGCCAGCAGTTATACCCCCGGTACGGGGGAGCAGTACTTC	CASSYTPGTGEQYF
-	TRBJ1-3	TRBV6-5	-	TGTGCCAGCAGTTACGATACAGGGAGTGGAAACACCATATATTTT	CASSYDTGSGNTIYF
-	TRBJ2-4	TRBV27	-	TGTGCCAGCAGTCGAACACAGACAGGATCGATCAAAAACATTCAGTACTTC	CASSRTQTGSIKNIQYF
-	TRBJ2-7	TRBV5-1	-	TGCGCCAGCAGTCCCACAGGTAGCTCCTACGAGCAGTACTTC	CASSPTGSSYEQYF
-	TRBJ2-4	TRBV6-5	-	TGTGCCAGCAGCCCGGCGGCTAGTGGGCAACGAATTTTC	CASSPAASGQRIF
-	TRBJ2-3	TRBV6-1	-	TGTGCCAGCAGTGAAAGGTCTCTCTCCTCCACAGATACGCAGTATTTT	CASSERSLSSTDTQYF
-	TRBJ2-6	TRBV27	-	TGTGCCAGCAGTTTACTTGCGAGAACTGGGGCCAACGTCCTGACTTTC	CASSLLARTGANVLTF
TRBD2	TRBJ2-1	TRBV18	once	TGTGCCAGCTCACCTGGTTTAGCGGGCCAGAAGGGGTACAATGAGCAGTTCTTC	CASSPGLAGQKGYNEQFF
TRBD2	TRBJ2-1	TRBV6-1	-	TGTGCCAGCAGGCAACTAGCGGTTGCCTACAATGAGCAGTTCTTC	CASRQLAVAYNEQFF
-	TRBJ2-3	TRBV12-5	-	TGTGCTAGTGGTTTGGTATTGACGAGGCTCACAGATACGCAGTATTTT	CASGLVLTRLTDTQYF
TRBD1	TRBJ2-1	TRBV18	-	TGTGCCAGCTCAATTCTGACAGGGCTTAGCAATGAGCAGTTCTTC	CASSILTGLSNEQFF
-	TRBJ2-1	TRBV30	-	TGTGCCTGGACGTCGAGGGGCTCCTACAATGAGCAGTTCTTC	CAWTSRGSYNEQFF
-	TRBJ2-1	TRBV5-1	-	TGCGCCAGCAGCTCCAAAGGCAATGAGCAGTTCTTC	CASSSKGNEQFF
-	TRBJ1-5	TRBV27	-	TGTGCCAGCAGTCTCGGGTCCGCTGGTCAGCCCCAGCATTTT	CASSLGSAGQPQHF
-	TRBJ2-7	TRBV10-3	-	TGTGCCATCAGTGGAACTAGCAGCCACGAGCAGTACTTC	CAISGTSSHEQYF